Shown below are 8 T cell receptor beta chains from a single sample sequenced in a study of T-cell reconstitution after alpha-beta-depleted transplantation in children. Using unique molecular identifiers, the investigators prepared the TCRbeta library. Using its own MiXCR run on the PCR reads, TCRdb lists one record per CDR3 protein. The sample yields just under 150,000 distinct CDR3 sequences, around 8.8% seen once. Source: PBMCs, mostly from graft donor cells, taken 180 days after TCRalphabeta/CD19-depleted stem cell transplant. All receptors come from a female patient aged 2 to 10 who had a stem cell transplant for congenital amegakaryocytic thrombocytopenia, so the T cells may come from the graft donor.

The chain has TRBV7-2 and TRBJ1-5; no firm D call. V was pared by 5 bases and J by 2 bases, with 19 bases between. This CDR3 has 17 amino acids. The germline gives CDR1 SGHTA, CDR2 FQGNSA. CDR3 sequence reads: CASSPMVWAERNQPQHF. CDR3 DNA sequence: TGTGCCAGCAGCCCGATGGTTTGGGCGGAGCGCAATCAGCCCCAGCATTTT. Variable domain in full (rest from reference TRBV7-2 and TRBJ1-5): GAGVSQSPSNKVTEKGKDVELRCDPISGHTALYWYRQSLGQGLEFLIYFQGNSAPDKSGLPSDRFSAERTGGSVSTLTIQRTQQEDSAVYLCASSPMVWAERNQPQHFGDGTRLSIL.

This clonotype appeared many times. J is TRBJ2-3 and V is TRBV5-6; no reliable D call. The CDR3 is 13 amino acids. V was pared by 2 bases and J by 1 base, with 5 bases between. CDR1 and CDR2 from the germline V gene are SGHDT and YYEEEE. In nucleotides, the CDR3 is TGTGCCAGCAGCTTCCTCGGCACAGATACGCAGTATTTT. Translating gives CASSFLGTDTQYF.

This clonotype was found a few times. This chain links TRBV7-3 with TRBJ2-1, with D tentatively TRBD2 (6 bases). CDR1 is SGHTA, CDR2 FQGTGA, per germline. Trimming shortened V by 4 bases and J by 5 bases, and 18 bases separated the two germline ends. CDR3 length: 16 residues. As DNA, the CDR3 is TGTGCCAGCAGCTCCCCCCTTTTGGGAGGAAACAATGAGCAGTTCTTC. Encoded protein: CASSSPLLGGNNEQFF.

This clonotype was recorded a few times. This sequence joins TRBV6-1 and TRBJ2-3, with 9 bases that match TRBD1. Losses at the gene ends were 4 bases for V and 2 bases for J; bases not matched to a gene: 4. This CDR3 is built from 15 residues. Germline values: CDR1 MNHNS, CDR2 SASEGT. This CDR3 is CASSGGQGPTDTQYF. Written as DNA, the CDR3 is TGTGCCAGCAGTGGGGGACAGGGACCCACAGATACGCAGTATTTT.

With regard to this clonotype: It may be a read error: a sequence one base away is much more abundant. This chain links TRBV29-1 with TRBJ2-7; possibly TRBD1 for D (5 bases). Germline V lookup: CDR1 SQVTM, CDR2 ANQGSEA. The CDR3 sequence is 13 residues long. The CDR3 bases are TGCAGCGCACAGGACCCCATGAACTACGACCAGTACTTC. The encoded protein is CSAQDPMNYDQYF.

This clonotype was picked up a small number of times. The rearrangement links TRBV12-3 or TRBV12-4 to TRBJ2-7, with 8 bases aligning to TRBD2. The CDR3 covers 15 residues. V shed 4 bases, J shed 4 bases, and the junction held 9 bases outside the gene matches. CDR3 region: CASSSHPGLGYEQYF. The CDR3 DNA sequence: TGTGCCAGCAGTTCGCATCCGGGACTAGGATACGAGCAGTACTTC.

There are a few counts of this clonotype. The chain joins TRBV12-3 or TRBV12-4 to TRBJ1-1, with unresolved D. Deletions cut 5 bases from V and 3 bases from J, with 22 bases between. The CDR3 covers 17 residues. CDR3 bases: TGTGCCAGCAGTGCCTACCCCGCGTGGGGTACGGACACTGAAGCTTTCTTT. It translates to CASSAYPAWGTDTEAFF.

This clonotype has ten or more counts. The J gene is TRBJ1-5, the V gene TRBV20-1; no definite D call. The CDR3 has 12 residues. Trimming shortened V by 5 bases and J by 4 bases, and 9 bases separated the two germline ends. In germline, CDR1 is DFQATT, CDR2 SNEGSKA (reference sequence). The CDR3 region is CSARSSNQPQHF. The CDR3 region has the DNA TGCAGTGCTCGCTCCTCAAATCAGCCCCAGCATTTT.